Following are 24 T cell receptor beta chains from one sample sequenced in a study of shared clonotypes between healthy human individuals. TCRdb keeps only in-frame clones here, not all; method: immunoSEQ multiplex PCR. The table has a few million clones, just over 90% seen once. Sequenced: naive CD4+ T cells from PBMCs. Subset denoted: CD45RA+ positively selected. The receptors here all came from a young man in good health. Some clones in this sample may be carry-over from other donors' samples.

The chain has TRBV6-5 and TRBJ1-5; 8 bases line up with TRBD1. V shed 5 bases, J shed 12 bases, and the junction held 6 bases outside the gene matches. Germline V gives CDR1 MNHEY, CDR2 SVGAGI. The CDR3 has 12 amino acids. The CDR3 bases are TGTGCCAGCAGTCCCGGGACAGGTCTCCAGCATTTT. Its translation: CASSPGTGLQHF.

This clone appeared a single time. The chain employs TRBV27 and TRBJ2-3, with a possible D match to TRBD1 (6 bases). The CDR3 runs to 18 residues. Between the trimmed V and J ends, which lost 2 bases and 1 base, there was a span of 19 bases. Germline lookup yields CDR1 MNHEY and CDR2 SMNVEV (reference sequence). CDR3 residues: CASSLDLSWDIGTDTQYF. The CDR3, as DNA: TGTGCCAGCAGTTTAGACCTAAGCTGGGACATTGGCACAGATACGCAGTATTTT.

The J gene is TRBJ1-2, the V gene TRBV6-5, with D perhaps matching TRBD1 (5 bases). V was pared by 2 bases and J by 4 bases, with 11 bases between. The CDR3 has 14 amino acids. Germline V gene sequence: CDR1 MNHEY, CDR2 SVGAGI. The CDR3 sequence is CASSYDSNTYGYTF. In DNA form, the CDR3 reads TGTGCCAGCAGTTACGACAGCAACACCTATGGCTACACCTTC.

The gene calls are TRBV5-5 and TRBJ1-1; D unresolved. Per germline, CDR1 SGHKS and CDR2 YYEKEE (reference sequence). Trimming took off 1 base at V and 0 bases at J, with 10 bases between the two ends. This CDR3 comprises 15 residues. The CDR3 loop reads CASSLTGRVNTEAFF. The DNA for the CDR3 is TGTGCCAGCAGCTTGACGGGCAGAGTGAACACTGAAGCTTTCTTT.

The genes are TRBV13 and TRBJ2-7; 11 bases match TRBD2. The germline gives CDR1 PRHDT, CDR2 FYEKMQ (reference sequence). The CDR3 sequence is 16 residues long. J was trimmed by 0 bases and V by 6 bases; bases with no gene match: 7. This CDR3 is CASRRIAGGPSYEQYF. The CDR3, as DNA: TGTGCCAGCAGAAGAATAGCGGGAGGGCCCTCCTACGAGCAGTACTTC.

The gene calls are TRBV7-8 and TRBJ2-2, with D unclear. The CDR3 extends over 13 amino acids. V was pared by 5 bases and J by 6 bases, with 10 bases between. Germline V gene sequence: CDR1 SGHVS, CDR2 FQNEAQ. DNA for the CDR3: TGTGCCAGCAGCCAGCTAAGTCCCGGGGAGCTGTTTTTT. Its protein is CASSQLSPGELFF.

This clone was recorded once. The chain employs TRBV5-1 and TRBJ1-4; a weak D match, TRBD1 (5 bases). CDR1 is SGHRS, CDR2 YFSETQ, per germline. V shed 8 bases and J shed 2 bases, with 16 bases lying between them. This CDR3 contains 15 residues. The CDR3 DNA reads TGCGCCAGTTCCTTGGGGGATAGCACTAATGAAAAACTGTTTTTT. Its protein is CASSLGDSTNEKLFF.

V gene TRBV6-1 combines with J gene TRBJ2-2; 8 positions agree with TRBD1. The CDR3 has 15 amino acids. V lost 5 bases to trimming and J lost 5 bases; unmatched junction nucleotides: 7. Germline values: CDR1 MNHNS, CDR2 SASEGT. This chain's CDR3 is CASSFRTGTTGELFF. DNA for the CDR3: TGTGCCAGCAGTTTCAGGACAGGGACGACCGGGGAGCTGTTTTTT.

In its sample, this clone was seen once. The chain couples TRBV4-1 to TRBJ2-6; D might be TRBD2 (5 bases). Germline CDR1 MGHRA, CDR2 YSYEKL. The CDR3 covers 15 residues. V shed 4 bases and J shed 2 bases, with 9 bases lying between them. The CDR3 coding sequence is TGCGCCAGCAGCCCCGGAGGAGCTGGGGCCAACGTCCTGACTTTC. It translates to CASSPGGAGANVLTF.

Concerning this clone: This CDR3 is also generated by other DNA sequences in the sample. V and J are TRBV7-2 and TRBJ1-1, with 7 bases lining up with TRBD1. CDR1 is SGHTA, CDR2 FQGNSA, per germline. The trim removed 2 bases at V and 1 base at J, leaving 1 base unmatched. This CDR3 contains 14 residues. Here the CDR3 reads CASSLRDRNTEAFF. DNA for the CDR3: TGTGCCAGCAGCTTACGGGACAGGAACACTGAAGCTTTCTTT.

The J gene is TRBJ2-7, the V gene TRBV5-1; perhaps D is TRBD1 or TRBD2 (5 bases each). The CDR3 has 15 residues. V was shortened by 4 bases and J by 5 bases, with 19 bases between the two germline ends. Germline V gene lookup returns CDR1 SGHRS and CDR2 YFSETQ. The CDR3 DNA reads TGCGCCAGCAGCGGGCAGACGGGACGGGTGGACGAGCAGTACTTC. Protein product: CASSGQTGRVDEQYF.

The chain combines TRBV10-3 with TRBJ1-2, with 10 bases fitting TRBD1. CDR1 and CDR2 (germline): ENHRY, SYGVKD. V lost 2 bases, J lost 6 bases, and 3 bases stayed unmatched. There are 14 residues in the CDR3. Written as DNA, the CDR3 is TGTGCCATCAGTGAGATCGGACAGGGGGATGGCTACACCTTC. Translation: CAISEIGQGDGYTF.

The chain has TRBV10-3 and TRBJ2-1; TRBD2 aligns across 8 bases. This CDR3 has 16 residues. Germline V lookup: CDR1 ENHRY, CDR2 SYGVKD. The ends lost 0 bases at V and 2 bases at J; junction bases unmatched: 3. CDR3 coding DNA: TGTGCCATCAGTGAGTCGAGCGGGAGTCCCTACAATGAGCAGTTCTTC. Translation: CAISESSGSPYNEQFF.

This clone was seen once. This chain joins TRBV28 and TRBJ2-1, with no clear D. CDR3 size: 17 residues. The germline V gene encodes CDR1 MDHEN and CDR2 SYDVKM. V dropped 1 base and J dropped 0 bases, with 13 bases sitting between them. As DNA, the CDR3 is TGTGCCAGCAGTTTATTACCCCGACAAGGCTCCTACAATGAGCAGTTCTTC. This translates into CASSLLPRQGSYNEQFF. The complete variable domain, with remaining parts taken from reference TRBV28 and TRBJ2-1, reads DVKVTQSSRYLVKRTGEKVFLECVQDMDHENMFWYRQDPGLGLRLIYFSYDVKMKEKGDIPEGYSVSREKKERFSLILESASTNQTSMYLCASSLLPRQGSYNEQFFGPGTRLTVL.

The genes are TRBV30 and TRBJ2-3; D assignment may be TRBD1 or TRBD2 (5 bases each). This CDR3 has 12 residues. Germline loops: CDR1 GTSNPN, CDR2 SVGIG (reference sequence). Between the trimmed V and J ends, which lost 5 bases and 6 bases, there was a span of 12 bases. CDR3 in DNA: TGTGCCTGGGGGGGAATTGCGGATACGCAGTATTTT. The encoded protein is CAWGGIADTQYF.

This chain uses TRBV7-3 with TRBJ2-2; either TRBD1 or TRBD2 may supply D (5 bases each). The ends were cut back, 0 bases at V and 3 bases at J, with 8 bases in the middle. Germline CDR1 is SGHTA and CDR2 is FQGTGA. The CDR3 spans 15 residues. In DNA form, the CDR3 reads TGTGCCAGCAGCTTAACCGGGACGGACACCGGGGAGCTGTTTTTT. This codes for CASSLTGTDTGELFF.

This CDR3 is CSVDMRMIHSRYEQYF. The CDR3 coding sequence is TGCAGCGTTGACATGCGCATGATCCACAGCCGCTACGAGCAGTACTTC. The chain links TRBV29-1 to TRBJ2-7; D gene uncertain. The CDR3 sequence is 16 residues long. Germline lookup yields CDR1 SQVTM and CDR2 ANQGSEA. V shed 3 bases and J shed 3 bases, with 21 bases lying between them.

The chain uses TRBV7-9 and TRBJ1-2; D perhaps matches TRBD1 (6 bases). CDR3 length equals 14 residues. The germline V and J ends were trimmed by 8 bases and 3 bases, with 16 bases remaining between them. Germline values: CDR1 SEHNR, CDR2 FQNEAQ (reference sequence). CDR3 in DNA: TGTGCCAGCCGAAGTATCGGGGGCGACTATGGCTACACCTTC. It encodes CASRSIGGDYGYTF.

This chain connects TRBV7-9 to TRBJ2-5; possibly TRBD1 for D (5 bases). V dropped 0 bases and J dropped 5 bases, with 16 bases sitting between them. The CDR3 is made up of 16 amino acids. Germline V gene lookup returns CDR1 SEHNR and CDR2 FQNEAQ (reference sequence). This CDR3 is CASSLAGRAIGETQYF. The CDR3 coding sequence is TGTGCCAGCAGCTTAGCTGGCAGGGCCATCGGGGAGACCCAGTACTTC. Supplemented by reference TRBV7-9 and TRBJ2-5, the full variable domain reads DTGVSQNPRHKITKRGQNVTFRCDPISEHNRLYWYRQTLGQGPEFLTYFQNEAQLEKSRLLSDRFSAERPKGSFSTLEIQRTEQGDSAMYLCASSLAGRAIGETQYFGPGTRLLVL.

This chain joins TRBV19 and TRBJ2-7, with D possibly TRBD2 on 5 matching bases. Trimming removed 3 bases at V and 6 bases at J, with 9 bases between. Germline V gene sequence: CDR1 LNHDA, CDR2 SQIVND (reference sequence). The CDR3 consists of 12 residues. CDR3 sequence: CASSISAGEQYF. CDR3 DNA: TGTGCCAGTAGTATCTCGGCGGGCGAGCAGTACTTC. The complete variable domain, with remaining parts taken from reference TRBV19 and TRBJ2-7, reads DGGITQSPKYLFRKEGQNVTLSCEQNLNHDAMYWYRQDPGQGLRLIYYSQIVNDFQKGDIAEGYSVSREKKESFPLTVTSAQKNPTAFYLCASSISAGEQYFGPGTRLTVT.

The V call is TRBV9, the J call TRBJ2-2, with 10 bases matching TRBD2. Per germline, CDR1 SGDLS and CDR2 YYNGEE. Trimming took 0 bases from V and 6 from J; bases not matched to a gene: 5. The CDR3 covers 16 residues. For the CDR3, the DNA is TGTGCCAGCAGCGTAGCGAGCGGGAGGGATGCCGGGGAGCTGTTTTTT. Translated, it gives CASSVASGRDAGELFF.

The chain uses TRBV4-3 and TRBJ2-6; D is perhaps TRBD1 (6 bases). The V end lost 1 base, the J end lost 0 bases, and 10 bases lay between the germline ends. This CDR3 region has 17 residues. In germline, CDR1 is LGHNA, CDR2 YSLEER. CDR3 nucleotides: TGCGCCAGCAGCCAAGCAGACAGGCCCTCTGGGGCCAACGTCCTGACTTTC. The encoded protein is CASSQADRPSGANVLTF.

In DNA, the CDR3 is TGTGCCAGCAGTACGGGCCAAGAGACCCAGTACTTC. It is translated as CASSTGQETQYF. This chain uses TRBV5-4 with TRBJ2-5; D call uncertain. Looked up from germline, CDR1 is SGHNT and CDR2 is YYREEE (reference sequence). V shed 5 bases and J shed 1 base, with 6 bases lying between them. The CDR3 runs to 12 residues.

This sequence joins TRBV28 and TRBJ2-7, with D uncertain. Germline CDR1 is MDHEN and CDR2 is SYDVKM. The germline V and J ends were trimmed by 6 bases and 2 bases, with 8 bases remaining between them. The CDR3 contains 12 residues. The CDR3 nucleotides are TGTGCCAGCAGCTACAATACCTACGAGCAGTACTTC. This sequence encodes CASSYNTYEQYF.